This T cell receptor (beta chain) appears in the sequencing data of a study of blood T cell repertoires in COVID-19. Whole-study context: The analysed material was cDNA or gDNA that came from T cells, B-cell-depleted T cells, or PBMCs.

The CDR3 has 15 amino acids. Per the germline V gene, CDR1 is SGHKS and CDR2 is YYEKEE (reference sequence). Unmatched junction bases numbered 10, after V lost 3 bases and J lost 8 bases. The authors' processing: For nucleated cells, counts were estimated from reference gene primer amplification. Here immunoSEQ multiplex PCR was the method, and the copy in TCRdb shows in-frame clones only, minus some. V, J and clone size reflect that table, while D and trimming were determined from the DNA. The sample contains about 60,000 clones, 88% of which appear only once. This chain uses TRBV5-5 with TRBJ1-4, with 7 bases fitting TRBD1. This TCR came from a human donor in a cohort sampled during active COVID-19. The sample taken for sequencing was peripheral blood. The CDR3 reads CASSSLGDRGEKLFF. The CDR3 DNA follows: TGTGCCAGCAGCTCCCTAGGGGACAGAGGGGAAAAACTGTTTTTT.